This TCR beta chain stems from a study of T cell repertoires and HLA-DP antigens. Study as a whole: Transduced HeLa cells presented HLA-DP to CD4+ T cells.

The PCR primers covered 54 TRBV and 13 TRBJ segments. Repertoires were generated with immunoSEQ multiplex PCR, while TCRdb's copy carries only in-frame clones and drops some. This sample has some 120,000 clones, with approximately 92% found just once. For this clone: No antigen is known for it.

Germline CDR1 reads MGHRA; CDR2 reads YSYEKL. The CDR3 has 13 amino acids. Trimming left V 4 bases short and J 4 bases short, with 10 bases between. This sequence joins TRBV4-1 and TRBJ2-5; no firm D call. The clonotype comes from a woman younger than 35 in good health and CMV-seronegative. The sequenced material came from CD4+ T cells from PBMCs. CDR3 in DNA: TGCGCCAGCAGCCTTCTCCCTCGAGAGACCCAGTACTTC. Its protein is CASSLLPRETQYF.